The 21 T cell receptor beta chains below come from one sample, sequenced in a study of cytotoxic CD8 clonotypes in ibrutinib-treated CLL. Clones were sequenced by immunoSEQ multiplex PCR, and TCRdb holds only the in-frame ones, with some missing. Of about 29,000 clones listed, around 76% were seen once; the top ten hold roughly 48%. The sequenced sample was PBMCs, obtained after 36 months of ibrutinib treatment. The source is a human donor with chronic lymphocytic leukemia.

This clone was seen more than once but under ten times. In nucleotides, the CDR3 is TGTGCCAGCAGCTTAGAAGCTTCTCGGGGCAGGACCAATCAGCCCCAGCATTTT. This gives the protein CASSLEASRGRTNQPQHF. The rearrangement joins TRBV11-3 to TRBJ1-5; TRBD1 might be the D (5 bases). Germline values: CDR1 SGHNT, CDR2 YENEEA. Trimming took off 0 bases at V and 3 bases at J, with 18 bases between the two ends. This CDR3 comprises 18 residues. Variable domain in full (rest from reference TRBV11-3 and TRBJ1-5): EAGVVQSPRYKIIEKKQPVAFWCNPISGHNTLYWYLQNLGQGPELLIRYENEEAVDDSQLPKDRFSAERLKGVDSTLKIQPAELGDSAVYLCASSLEASRGRTNQPQHFGDGTRLSIL.

CDR3 coding DNA: TGTGCCAGCAGCTCTAGACAGGGGCCAAAATACAATGAGCAGTTCTTC. Translating gives CASSSRQGPKYNEQFF. The J gene is TRBJ2-1, the V gene TRBV7-3; TRBD1 matches 8 bases. This CDR3 has 16 amino acids. Trimming at V came to 4 bases and at J to 4 bases, leaving 9 bases not matched to a gene. Germline V gene lookup returns CDR1 SGHTA and CDR2 FQGTGA.

V is TRBV6-4 and J is TRBJ1-6, with TRBD1 as a possible D gene (6 bases). CDR3 length: 14 amino acids. Trimming stripped 2 bases from V and 7 bases from J, with 9 bases between. Germline V gene data show CDR1 as MRHNA and CDR2 as SNTAGT. The chain's CDR3 is CASSDGTYNSPLHF. CDR3 nucleotide sequence: TGTGCCAGCAGTGACGGGACATACAATTCACCCCTCCACTTT.

The chain couples TRBV27 to TRBJ1-1, with TRBD1 as a possible D gene (6 bases). The CDR3 has 17 amino acids. The ends were cut back, 1 base at V and 2 bases at J, with 17 bases in the middle. Germline CDR1 MNHEY, CDR2 SMNVEV (reference sequence). CDR3 nucleotides: TGTGCCAGCAGTTTATTCCCTGGGCAGGGGTTAAACACTGAAGCTTTCTTT. Amino acid sequence: CASSLFPGQGLNTEAFF.

The rearrangement joins TRBV9 to TRBJ2-3, with no clear D. There are 15 residues in the CDR3. Between the trimmed V and J ends, which lost 0 bases and 0 bases, there was a span of 8 bases. Germline values: CDR1 SGDLS, CDR2 YYNGEE. This CDR3 is CASSVVDVSTDTQYF. The CDR3 nucleotides are TGTGCCAGCAGCGTAGTAGACGTCAGCACAGATACGCAGTATTTT.

V and J are TRBV18 and TRBJ2-7; D unresolved. This CDR3 is 14 amino acids long. The germline V and J ends were trimmed by 3 bases and 0 bases, with 9 bases remaining between them. Germline values: CDR1 KGHSH, CDR2 LQKENI. CDR3 sequence (DNA): TGTGCCAGCTCACCGAGAACTGACTCCTACGAGCAGTACTTC. It is translated as CASSPRTDSYEQYF.

The table lists this clone with a count of one. The chain combines TRBV7-3 with TRBJ2-2, with a possible D match to TRBD1 (6 bases). The CDR3 loop spans 15 amino acids. V was trimmed by 3 bases and J by 8 bases, leaving 16 bases between them. Germline V gene lookup returns CDR1 SGHTA and CDR2 FQGTGA. The CDR3 loop is CASSFLMAGVGELFF. DNA for the CDR3: TGTGCCAGCAGCTTCCTTATGGCAGGGGTGGGGGAGCTGTTTTTT.

This clone was seen a few times. J is TRBJ2-5 and V is TRBV30; 12 bases line up with TRBD1. V lost 1 base to trimming and J lost 7 bases; unmatched junction nucleotides: 4. Germline-derived CDR1 and CDR2 are GTSNPN and SVGIG (reference sequence). The CDR3 runs 14 residues. CDR3 in DNA: TGTGCCTGGAGTGGGGACAGGGGGCAGGGGACCCAGTACTTC. It yields the protein CAWSGDRGQGTQYF.

The chain links TRBV4-1 to TRBJ1-5; 8 bases match TRBD1. CDR1 is MGHRA, CDR2 YSYEKL, per germline. After removal of 0 bases from V and 5 bases from J, the junction contained 6 bases not matched to a gene. The CDR3 consists of 16 residues. CDR3 amino acids: CASSQDWAGGDQPQHF. Written as DNA, the CDR3 is TGCGCCAGCAGCCAAGATTGGGCAGGGGGCGATCAGCCCCAGCATTTT.

The chain uses TRBV6-1 and TRBJ1-1; TRBD1 aligns across 9 bases. J was trimmed by 4 bases and V by 6 bases; bases with no gene match: 6. The CDR3 is 14 residues long. The V gene's germline CDR1 is MNHNS and CDR2 SASEGT. CDR3 sequence (DNA): TGTGCCAGCAGCATGGACAGGGGTCGCACTGAAGCTTTCTTT. Protein sequence: CASSMDRGRTEAFF.

The V call is TRBV19, the J call TRBJ1-1; D might be TRBD1 (6 bases). The germline CDR1 and CDR2 sequences are LNHDA and SQIVND (reference sequence). V dropped 9 bases and J dropped 4 bases, with 12 bases sitting between them. The CDR3 has 12 residues. In nucleotides, the CDR3 is TGTGCCAGCCCAGGGGCGGGCACTGAAGCTTTCTTT. Protein sequence: CASPGAGTEAFF. The full variable domain, completed using reference TRBV19 and TRBJ1-1, is DGGITQSPKYLFRKEGQNVTLSCEQNLNHDAMYWYRQDPGQGLRLIYYSQIVNDFQKGDIAEGYSVSREKKESFPLTVTSAQKNPTAFYLCASPGAGTEAFFGQGTRLTVV.

With regard to this clone: The junction differs from germline at one of its ends, possibly a read error. The chain joins TRBV6-6 to TRBJ2-5; 7 nucleotides match TRBD1. In germline, CDR1 is MNHNY, CDR2 SVGAGI (reference sequence). CDR3 length: 13 amino acids. The CDR3 nucleotides are TGTGCCATCAGTGGGGGACAGAAAGAGACCCAGTACTTC. Translation: CAISGGQKETQYF.

In its sample, this clone was seen once. The DNA for the CDR3 is TGTGCCAGCAGCTTCCGGGACCGTGGGGGCTACGAGCAGTACTTC. Translated, it gives CASSFRDRGGYEQYF. The V call is TRBV11-2, the J call TRBJ2-7; D assignment may be TRBD1 or TRBD2 (5 bases each). With 3 bases removed from V and 3 bases from J, the gap between germline ends came to 15 bases. Germline V gene data show CDR1 as SGHAT and CDR2 as FQNNGV. The CDR3 runs to 15 residues. Full variable domain (rest looked up from reference TRBV11-2 and TRBJ2-7): EAGVAQSPRYKIIEKRQSVAFWCNPISGHATLYWYQQILGQGPKLLIQFQNNGVVDDSQLPKDRFSAERLKGVDSTLKIQPAKLEDSAVYLCASSFRDRGGYEQYFGPGTRLTVT.

The rearrangement links TRBV6-4 to TRBJ1-6; D is possibly TRBD1 (5 bases). Trimming removed 5 bases from V and 7 bases from J, with 15 bases in between. The CDR3 totals 15 residues. Germline V CDR1 and CDR2: MRHNA, SNTAGT. The CDR3 spells CASSPQPGGNSPLHF. In nucleotides, the CDR3 is TGTGCCAGCAGTCCCCAGCCGGGGGGAAATTCACCCCTCCACTTT.

This chain uses TRBV7-9 with TRBJ1-2; maybe TRBD1 (5 bases). Germline V gene data show CDR1 as SEHNR and CDR2 as FQNEAQ (reference sequence). V was cut by 1 base and J by 8 bases, with 8 bases left in between. The CDR3 extends over 12 amino acids. The CDR3: CASSLVGDGYTF. Here the CDR3 DNA reads TGTGCCAGCAGCTTAGTGGGGGACGGCTACACCTTC.

V gene TRBV6-4 combines with J gene TRBJ1-6; D unresolved. Deletions cut 4 bases from V and 1 base from J, with 23 bases between. Germline-derived CDR1 and CDR2 are MRHNA and SNTAGT. CDR3 length: 20 residues. CDR3 protein: CASSALGLFPGRSYNSPLHF. The CDR3 region has the DNA TGTGCCAGCAGTGCCTTAGGACTCTTCCCGGGAAGATCCTATAATTCACCCCTCCACTTT.

The chain joins TRBV5-1 to TRBJ1-4; TRBD1 might be the D (6 bases). CDR1 is SGHRS and CDR2 is YFSETQ in the germline V gene. The CDR3 loop spans 18 amino acids. V lost 0 bases, J lost 2 bases, and 17 bases lay in between. CDR3: CASSLDPQGPMTNEKLFF. CDR3 DNA sequence: TGCGCCAGCAGCTTGGATCCTCAGGGGCCGATGACTAATGAAAAACTGTTTTTT.

V usage is TRBV27 and J usage is TRBJ1-1, with D possibly being TRBD1 (6 bases). Germline CDR1 is MNHEY and CDR2 is SMNVEV (reference sequence). Trimming removed 6 bases at V and 3 bases at J, with 11 bases between. The CDR3 extends over 13 amino acids. Here the CDR3 reads CASSRTVYTEAFF. The CDR3 nucleotides read TGTGCCAGCAGCCGGACAGTGTACACTGAAGCTTTCTTT.

The chain joins TRBV10-2 to TRBJ1-3; 7 nucleotides line up with TRBD1. Germline V gene lookup returns CDR1 WSHSY and CDR2 SAAADI. With V trimmed by 10 bases and J by 0 bases, 6 bases remained unmatched. This CDR3 comprises 14 residues. In DNA form, the CDR3 reads TGCGCCACCACCCCAGGGGGCTCTGGAAACACCATATATTTT. The encoded protein is CATTPGGSGNTIYF.

This chain joins TRBV7-9 and TRBJ2-7; D is possibly TRBD1 (7 bases). V lost 1 base to trimming and J lost 3 bases, with 16 bases between them. This CDR3 has 16 residues. Per germline, CDR1 SEHNR and CDR2 FQNEAQ (reference sequence). Here the CDR3 DNA reads TGTGCCAGCAGCTTAGAGGAGGGGGCGGCGGACTACGAGCAGTACTTC. It specifies CASSLEEGAADYEQYF.

The chain couples TRBV11-2 to TRBJ1-1, with TRBD1 matching over 7 bases. V was clipped by 6 bases and J by 4 bases; unmatched bases: 5. The CDR3 is made up of 13 amino acids. Germline CDR1 reads SGHAT; CDR2 reads FQNNGV. CDR3 sequence reads: CASRPRGFTEAFF. The CDR3 region has the DNA TGTGCCAGCAGGCCCAGGGGGTTCACTGAAGCTTTCTTT.